The 9 T cell receptor beta chains in this list originate from one sample, sequenced in a study of blood T cells in healthy people across ages. PCR was performed a second time for about 6 to 11 cycles using a sample-barcoded 5' primer and a J-beta primer mix. TCRdb independently ran MiXCR on the 5' RACE reads; one entry per CDR3 protein. The sample consists of 800,000 to 950,000 distinct CDR3 sequences, 36% of them appearing once. Sequencing was carried out using blood. The receptor set was obtained from a man aged 18 to 30 in good health.

The table lists this clonotype with a count of one. The rearrangement joins TRBV7-9 to TRBJ2-3, with TRBD2 matching over 12 bases. Germline V lookup: CDR1 SEHNR, CDR2 FQNEAQ (reference sequence). The V gene end was trimmed by 5 bases and the J gene end by 4 bases; junction bases not matched to a gene: 7. The CDR3 has 16 residues. As DNA, the CDR3 is TGTGCCAGCAGCGCCTTACTAGCGGGAGGTGCAGATACGCAGTATTTT. It is translated as CASSALLAGGADTQYF.

Comments on this clonotype: Sequence at one end of the junction differs from germline and may be a read error. This sequence joins TRBV12-3 or TRBV12-4 and TRBJ2-3, with TRBD2 matching over 10 bases. The CDR3 has 16 amino acids. The CDR3 protein is CASSSEAGGRTDAQYF. CDR3 sequence (DNA): TGTGCCAGCAGTTCAGAAGCGGGGGGGAGAACAGATGCGCAGTATTTT.

Only a few counts were recorded for this clonotype. The V and J genes are TRBV6-5 and TRBJ1-1; D ambiguous. CDR1 MNHEY and CDR2 SVGAGI come from the germline V gene. The CDR3 covers 15 residues. Trimming left V 0 bases short and J 5 bases short, with 13 bases between. The CDR3 DNA reads as TGTGCCAGCAGTTACTCCGGTGTGGTCCGGACTGAAGCTTTCTTT. It translates to CASSYSGVVRTEAFF.

This chain uses TRBV10-3 with TRBJ2-3; tentative D call: TRBD2 (5 bases). In germline, CDR1 is ENHRY, CDR2 SYGVKD. The CDR3 runs to 15 residues. Between the trimmed V and J ends, which lost 4 bases and 4 bases, there was a span of 15 bases. The CDR3 DNA sequence: TGTGCCATCAGTGGAGCGGTCCCCGCCCCAGATACGCAGTATTTT. It specifies CAISGAVPAPDTQYF.

The rearrangement uses TRBV12-3 or TRBV12-4 and TRBJ2-7; 10 bases are shared with TRBD2. The CDR3 runs 14 residues. The junction had 3 bases not matched to a gene; V was cut back by 6 bases and J by 1 base. This CDR3 reads CASRLTSGSYEQYF. The DNA for the CDR3 is TGTGCCAGCAGATTGACTAGCGGGTCCTACGAGCAGTACTTC.

The chain carries TRBV29-1 and TRBJ2-5; D gene uncertain. CDR3 size: 12 residues. Germline-derived CDR1 and CDR2 are SQVTM and ANQGSEA. V was pared by 3 bases and J by 2 bases, with 7 bases between. CDR3 loop: CSVDWPQETQYF. DNA for the CDR3: TGCAGCGTTGATTGGCCACAAGAGACCCAGTACTTC.

This chain joins TRBV4-3 and TRBJ2-5; TRBD1 matches at 8 bases. This CDR3 is 18 amino acids long. V gave up 0 bases and J gave up 11 bases; unmatched junction bases: 20. Germline V gene lookup returns CDR1 LGHNA and CDR2 YSLEER. The CDR3 region is CASSQDYGRGQSYNKQYF. The CDR3 DNA is TGCGCCAGCAGCCAAGATTACGGCAGGGGGCAGTCCTACAATAAGCAGTACTTC.

This clonotype has a handful of counts. V is TRBV6-2 or TRBV6-3 and J is TRBJ1-6; TRBD1 aligns across 7 bases. This CDR3 is built from 14 residues. Trimming removed 6 bases from V and 10 bases from J; junction bases left unmatched: 9. Germline lookup yields CDR1 MNHEY and CDR2 SVGEGT. The DNA of the CDR3 is TGTGCCAGCAGGAAACAGGGGTTTAGCTCACCCCTCCACTTT. Translation: CASRKQGFSSPLHF.

The chain joins TRBV7-2 to TRBJ2-2; 11 bases map to TRBD1. This CDR3 is 16 amino acids long. Germline V CDR1 and CDR2: SGHTA, FQGNSA. J gave up 4 bases and V 3 bases, and 4 bases lay outside the gene matches. The CDR3 spells CASSFGQGAFTGELFF. CDR3 in DNA: TGTGCCAGCAGCTTCGGACAGGGGGCTTTCACCGGGGAGCTGTTTTTT. Based on the CDR3 plus reference TRBV7-2 and TRBJ2-2, the full variable domain is GAGVSQSPSNKVTEKGKDVELRCDPISGHTALYWYRQSLGQGLEFLIYFQGNSAPDKSGLPSDRFSAERTGGSVSTLTIQRTQQEDSAVYLCASSFGQGAFTGELFFGEGSRLTVL.